A selection of T cell receptor beta chains follows, all from one sample in a study of cytomegalovirus exposure and HLA in healthy donors. Repertoires were generated with immunoSEQ multiplex PCR, while TCRdb's copy carries only in-frame clones and drops some. In the table there are around 140,000 clones, 82% of which are singletons. Material for sequencing was PBMCs. These receptors all come from a woman between 35 and 50 years old in good health and CMV-seronegative. Each CDR3 is given with its conserved first and last residue. A D gene is named only where the DNA matches it firmly. A row's size may be missing; if present it is once, few, many or a size class.

d_call	v_call	j_call	cdr3_length	clone_size	cdr3_aa	cdr3_nt
.	TRBV19	TRBJ1-4	11	.	CATADREKLFF	TGTGCCACTGCGGACAGAGAAAAACTGTTTTTT
.	TRBV5-1	TRBJ2-3	14	.	CASSWGTSADTQYF	TGCGCCAGCAGCTGGGGGACATCCGCAGATACGCAGTATTTT
TRBD2	TRBV7-2	TRBJ2-4	20	.	CASSLAPERLAGAPQNIQYF	TGTGCCAGCAGCTTAGCGCCGGAAAGACTAGCGGGAGCTCCACAAAACATTCAGTACTTC
.	TRBV9	TRBJ2-3	14	few	CASSVDILLGTQYF	TGTGCCAGCAGCGTCGACATTCTCTTAGGTACGCAGTATTTT
TRBD2	TRBV5-1	TRBJ2-3	17	.	CASSLAGTSGSLDTQYF	TGCGCCAGCAGCTTGGCGGGGACTAGCGGGAGTTTGGATACGCAGTATTTT
TRBD1	TRBV4-3	TRBJ2-7	13	few	CASSRDSSYEQYF	TGCGCCAGCAGCCGGGACAGCTCCTACGAGCAGTACTTC
TRBD1	TRBV15	TRBJ1-3	15	.	CATSKDRVAGNTIYF	TGTGCCACCAGCAAAGACAGGGTTGCTGGAAACACCATATATTTT
TRBD1	TRBV28	TRBJ1-5	15	.	CAGSLLRQGRVPQHF	TGTGCCGGCAGTTTATTGAGACAGGGCCGAGTGCCCCAGCATTTT
TRBD2	TRBV11-2	TRBJ2-7	17	.	CASSLARTGLVPYEQYF	TGTGCCAGCAGCTTAGCCCGAACAGGACTAGTGCCCTACGAGCAGTACTTC
.	TRBV4-2	TRBJ2-7	19	.	CASSQDGRTSPLPTYEQYF	TGTGCCAGCAGCCAAGATGGTCGGACTTCCCCATTGCCTACCTACGAGCAGTACTTC
TRBD1	TRBV28	TRBJ2-5	16	few	CASSLLSGTGQETQYF	TGTGCCAGCAGTTTATTGAGTGGGACAGGACAGGAGACCCAGTACTTC
TRBD1	TRBV28	TRBJ1-2	13	once	CASGWGQAFGYTF	TGTGCCAGCGGGTGGGGACAGGCGTTTGGCTACACCTTC
.	TRBV4-3	TRBJ1-1	16	.	CASSQDARRRSTEAFF	TGCGCCAGCAGCCAAGATGCGCGGAGGCGAAGCACTGAAGCTTTCTTT
TRBD1	TRBV5-1	TRBJ1-4	15	few	CASSLGQGYSEKLFF	TGCGCCAGCAGCTTGGGACAGGGATATTCTGAAAAACTGTTTTTT
.	TRBV6-5	TRBJ2-3	14	.	CASSYSLLTDTQYF	TGTGCCAGCAGTTATTCACTCCTCACAGATACGCAGTATTTT
TRBD1	TRBV7-9	TRBJ1-2	15	.	CASSDRDRGNYGYTF	TGTGCCAGCAGCGACCGGGACAGGGGTAACTATGGCTACACCTTC
.	TRBV7-9	TRBJ2-3	16	.	CASSLEGQGTSDTQYF	TGTGCCAGCAGCTTAGAGGGGCAGGGGACCTCAGATACGCAGTATTTT
.	TRBV30	TRBJ1-5	14	few	CAWKGRRSNQPQHF	TGTGCCTGGAAAGGTCGGAGGAGCAATCAGCCCCAGCATTTT
TRBD1	TRBV7-3	TRBJ2-1	16	few	CASSLTGRGTHNEQFF	TGTGCCAGCAGCTTAACTGGCAGGGGGACCCACAATGAGCAGTTCTTC
TRBD1	TRBV4-2	TRBJ1-4	15	.	CASRLTGTGVEKLFF	TGTGCCAGCAGACTAACCGGGACAGGGGTAGAAAAACTGTTTTTT
.	TRBV28	TRBJ1-1	15	.	CASSLFGGGNTEAFF	TGTGCCAGCAGTTTATTTGGCGGCGGGAACACTGAAGCTTTCTTT
.	TRBV5-1	TRBJ2-7	13	once	CASSEGHFYEQYF	TGCGCCAGCAGCGAAGGACATTTCTACGAGCAGTACTTC
.	TRBV28	TRBJ2-7	15	.	CASSLDSGPSYEQYF	TGTGCCAGCAGTTTAGACAGTGGTCCCTCGTACGAGCAGTACTTC
.	TRBV4-3	TRBJ2-2	17	.	CASSPGGGTGNDRELFF	TGCGCCAGCAGCCCGGGCGGAGGGACTGGGAACGATAGGGAGCTGTTTTTT
.	TRBV27	TRBJ2-7	16	.	CASSLVPPTRTYEQYF	TGTGCCAGCAGTTTAGTTCCCCCGACAAGGACCTACGAGCAGTACTTC
TRBD2	TRBV4-3	TRBJ2-7	15	.	CASSQLLAGGYEQYF	TGCGCCAGCAGCCAACTACTAGCGGGAGGCTACGAGCAGTACTTC
.	TRBV4-2	TRBJ2-3	15	.	CASSQDPEVTDTQYF	TGTGCCAGCAGCCAAGATCCCGAGGTCACAGATACGCAGTATTTT
.	TRBV19	TRBJ2-7	16	.	CASSERSGTILYEQYF	TGTGCCAGTAGTGAACGATCCGGGACAATACTTTACGAGCAGTACTTC
TRBD2	TRBV28	TRBJ2-2	17	.	CASSSPRTSGRARELFF	TGTGCCAGCAGTTCACCCAGGACTAGCGGGAGAGCCAGGGAGCTGTTTTTT
.	TRBV28	TRBJ1-1	12	.	CASRLLNTEAFF	TGTGCCAGCAGACTACTTAACACTGAAGCTTTCTTT
.	TRBV9	TRBJ1-3	16	.	CASSVAREGGRNTIYF	TGTGCCAGCAGCGTAGCGAGAGAAGGAGGCCGAAACACCATATATTTT
TRBD2	TRBV27	TRBJ2-7	15	.	CASSFRLAGGGEQYF	TGTGCCAGCAGTTTCCGGCTAGCGGGAGGGGGCGAGCAGTACTTC
TRBD1	TRBV7-9	TRBJ2-7	12	few	CASSFRTGEQYF	TGTGCCAGCAGCTTCAGGACAGGCGAGCAGTACTTC
.	TRBV18	TRBJ1-4	15	.	CASSPRQEVGEKLFF	TGTGCCAGCTCACCACGGCAGGAGGTGGGTGAAAAACTGTTTTTT
.	TRBV4-2	TRBJ1-5	14	.	CASSQGTAKGPQHF	TGTGCCAGCAGCCAAGGGACAGCTAAAGGGCCCCAGCATTTT
.	TRBV7-3	TRBJ1-5	13	few	CASSGGREGSQHF	TGTGCCAGCTCTGGGGGCAGGGAGGGATCCCAGCATTTT
.	TRBV2	TRBJ1-1	14	.	CASSGKGGNTEAFF	TGTGCCAGCTCGGGGAAGGGAGGGAACACTGAAGCTTTCTTT
.	TRBV19	TRBJ1-1	14	.	CASSIDSRDTEAFF	TGTGCCAGTAGTATAGATAGCAGGGACACTGAAGCTTTCTTT
.	TRBV27	TRBJ2-3	15	.	CASSLKTGTTDTQYF	TGTGCCAGCAGTCTCAAGACAGGAACCACAGATACGCAGTATTTT
.	TRBV7-8	TRBJ2-5	15	.	CASSLGAQGGETQYF	TGTGCCAGCAGCTTAGGAGCACAGGGCGGGGAGACCCAGTACTTC
TRBD1	TRBV27	TRBJ1-5	15	.	CASSFEGAGNQPQHF	TGTGCCAGCAGTTTTGAGGGGGCCGGCAATCAGCCCCAGCATTTT
TRBD1	TRBV5-6	TRBJ1-1	14	.	CASSPRDRGRSSFF	TGTGCCAGCAGCCCCCGGGACAGGGGGCGTTCGTCTTTCTTT
TRBD1	TRBV2	TRBJ1-2	14	.	CASSAGTGVYGYTF	TGTGCCAGCAGTGCCGGGACAGGGGTCTATGGCTACACCTTC
.	TRBV5-1	TRBJ2-1	15	.	CASSLGPGVSNEQFF	TGCGCCAGCAGCTTGGGTCCCGGGGTAAGCAATGAGCAGTTCTTC